Following are 17 T cell receptor beta chains from one sample sequenced in a study of blood T cells in healthy people across ages. Sample-barcoded 5' priming and a J-beta primer mix drove a second PCR of roughly 7 to 11 cycles. TCRdb ran MiXCR on the 5' RACE reads and lists one entry per CDR3 protein. This sample has 1.5 million to 2 million distinct CDR3 sequences, with roughly 49% found just once. The sample comprised blood. The source of these receptors is a woman aged 40 to 50 in good health.

The gene calls are TRBV10-3 and TRBJ2-1, with D unresolved. Germline V lookup: CDR1 ENHRY, CDR2 SYGVKD. The V and J ends lost 3 bases and 0 bases respectively, with 9 bases between them. The CDR3 consists of 15 residues. CDR3 loop: CAISDSKLSYNEQFF. The CDR3 DNA is TGTGCCATCAGTGATAGTAAGCTCTCCTACAATGAGCAGTTCTTC.

The chain combines TRBV2 with TRBJ2-1; maybe TRBD1 (5 bases). CDR1 and CDR2 from the germline V gene are SNHLY and FYNNEI. V lost 9 bases to trimming and J lost 7 bases, with 10 bases between them. This CDR3 comprises 11 residues. The DNA for the CDR3 is TGTGCCAGAGCCAGGGAAAATGAGCAGTTCTTC. It is translated as CARARENEQFF.

This clonotype was counted only a few times. The chain carries TRBV6-2 or TRBV6-3 and TRBJ1-5; possible D gene TRBD1, 5 bases. Germline CDR1 is MNHEY and CDR2 is SVGEGT. CDR3 length: 16 amino acids. The V gene lost 2 bases and the J gene lost 0 bases, with 11 bases spanning the gap. The CDR3 is CASSYRQSDSNQPQHF. CDR3 nucleotide sequence: TGTGCCAGCAGTTACCGACAGAGTGATAGCAATCAGCCCCAGCATTTT.

This clonotype was counted between two and nine times. One end of the junction fails to match germline, which may point to a read error. This chain links TRBV18 with TRBJ2-6; no clear D. The CDR3 is made up of 13 amino acids. CDR1 and CDR2 (germline): KGHSH, LQKENI. CDR3 in amino acids: CANSPSGANVLTF. DNA for the CDR3: TGTGCCAACTCACCATCTGGGGCCAACGTCCTGACTTTC. The full variable domain, in which reference TRBV18 and TRBJ2-6 provide the parts outside the CDR3, is NAGVMQNPRHLVRRRGQEARLRCSPMKGHSHVYWYRQLPEEGLKFMVYLQKENIIDESGMPKERFSAEFPKEGPSILRIQQVVRGDSAAYFCANSPSGANVLTFGAGSRLTVL.

Remarks on this clonotype: A much larger clone differs from this one at a single base, so this may be a read error. The rearrangement joins TRBV11-2 to TRBJ2-4; D is uncertain. TRBJ2-7 explains the end of the DNA better; the J call may be wrong. Germline CDR1 SGHAT, CDR2 FQNNGV. CDR3 size: 12 residues. The CDR3 reads CASSLVPSEQYF. The CDR3 DNA is TGTGCCAGCAGCTTAGTCCCCTCCGAGCAGTACTTC.

V is TRBV15 and J is TRBJ2-3, with D perhaps TRBD1 (6 bases). The CDR3 loop spans 16 amino acids. Per the germline V gene, CDR1 is LNHNV and CDR2 is YYDKDF (reference sequence). V lost 0 bases and J lost 8, with 18 bases in between. CDR3 sequence (DNA): TGTGCCACCAGCAGAGAACAGGGTGTTATCTCGAGTACGCAGTATTTT. Amino acids: CATSREQGVISSTQYF. The full variable domain, its missing parts supplied by reference TRBV15 and TRBJ2-3, is DAMVIQNPRYQVTQFGKPVTLSCSQTLNHNVMYWYQQKSSQAPKLLFHYYDKDFNNEADTPDNFQSRRPNTSFCFLDIRSPGLGDTAMYLCATSREQGVISSTQYFGPGTRLTVL.

The chain has TRBV10-3 and TRBJ2-3; 8 nucleotides agree with TRBD1. The CDR3 totals 15 residues. Per germline, CDR1 ENHRY and CDR2 SYGVKD. The J segment lost 2 bases and the V segment lost 6 bases, leaving 7 bases of the junction unmatched. The chain's CDR3 is CAISPGQGNTDTQYF. In nucleotides, the CDR3 is TGTGCCATCAGCCCAGGACAGGGAAACACAGATACGCAGTATTTT.

Turning to this clonotype: An end of the junction does not agree with germline; a read error may underlie this. The chain couples TRBV4-2 to TRBJ1-4; D is possibly TRBD1 (6 bases). The CDR3 has 15 residues. Per the germline V gene, CDR1 is LGHNA and CDR2 is YNFKEQ. CDR3 protein: CASSPESWDNEKPFF. As DNA, the CDR3 is TGTGCCAGCAGCCCAGAGTCATGGGACAATGAAAAACCGTTTTTT.

This clonotype was counted between two and nine times. This chain connects TRBV4-1 to TRBJ2-7; D not certain. Trimming removed 4 bases at V and 3 bases at J, with 13 bases between. The germline gives CDR1 MGHRA, CDR2 YSYEKL. This CDR3 spans 14 amino acids. Here the CDR3 reads CASSPTPVIYEQYF. As DNA, the CDR3 is TGCGCCAGCAGCCCGACCCCGGTCATCTACGAGCAGTACTTC.

The chain employs TRBV6-2 or TRBV6-3 and TRBJ2-7, with 8 bases that match TRBD1. The germline gives CDR1 MNHEY, CDR2 SVGEGT. CDR3 length: 13 residues. The J segment lost 4 bases and the V segment lost 6 bases, leaving 5 bases of the junction unmatched. In DNA form, the CDR3 reads TGTGCCAGCAGCCGGACAGGGCGGTACGAGCAGTACTTC. Its protein is CASSRTGRYEQYF.

The gene calls are TRBV20-1 and TRBJ2-1, with D tentatively TRBD1 or TRBD2 (5 bases each). The V gene lost 3 bases and the J gene lost 3 bases, with 15 bases spanning the gap. CDR1 DFQATT and CDR2 SNEGSKA come from the germline V gene (reference sequence). This CDR3 is built from 15 residues. The CDR3 reads CSASPQGAGYNEQFF. The CDR3 DNA reads as TGCAGTGCTAGTCCCCAGGGAGCAGGCTACAATGAGCAGTTCTTC.

The chain combines TRBV9 with TRBJ2-3; D remains ambiguous. The CDR3 spans 12 residues. Germline loops: CDR1 SGDLS, CDR2 YYNGEE. V was trimmed by 6 bases and J by 4 bases, leaving 9 bases between them. CDR3 loop: CASNNSPDTQYF. In DNA form, the CDR3 reads TGTGCCAGCAACAATAGTCCAGATACGCAGTATTTT. Drawing the rest from reference TRBV9 and TRBJ2-3, the complete variable domain is DSGVTQTPKHLITATGQRVTLRCSPRSGDLSVYWYQQSLDQGLQFLIQYYNGEERAKGNILERFSAQQFPDLHSELNLSSLELGDSALYFCASNNSPDTQYFGPGTRLTVL.

The V and J genes are TRBV7-6 and TRBJ2-1, with D maybe TRBD2 (6 bases). Germline CDR1 and CDR2: SGHVS and FNYEAQ. The CDR3 extends over 14 amino acids. V was clipped by 5 bases and J by 5 bases, with 13 bases between them. The CDR3 nucleotides are TGTGCCAGCAGCCCCTTGGGACTCCACAATGAGCAGTTCTTC. Protein product: CASSPLGLHNEQFF.

The V call is TRBV20-1, the J call TRBJ2-1, with no clear D. Germline loops: CDR1 DFQATT, CDR2 SNEGSKA (reference sequence). The CDR3 consists of 12 residues. Trimming stripped 5 bases from V and 10 bases from J, with 15 bases between. For the CDR3, the DNA is TGCAGTGCTGAGACCCCCTCCCGAGAGCAGTTCTTC. This translates into CSAETPSREQFF.

The rearrangement links TRBV5-1 to TRBJ2-5, with 8 positions matching TRBD2. CDR3 length equals 16 residues. Germline values: CDR1 SGHRS, CDR2 YFSETQ. Trimming took 4 bases from V and 5 from J; bases not matched to a gene: 13. In DNA form, the CDR3 reads TGCGCCAGCAGCGCGGAGGGGACTAGTACCTCGGAGACCCAGTACTTC. This codes for CASSAEGTSTSETQYF.

The chain uses TRBV7-8 and TRBJ1-4; D call uncertain. The CDR3 has 15 amino acids. CDR1 SGHVS and CDR2 FQNEAQ come from the germline V gene. V lost 1 base and J 5 bases, leaving 11 bases between the germline ends. The CDR3 DNA reads as TGTGCCAGCAGCTTAGGGGAAACGAGGAATGAAAAACTGTTTTTT. This gives the protein CASSLGETRNEKLFF. Full variable domain (rest looked up from reference TRBV7-8 and TRBJ1-4): GAGVSQSPRYKVAKRGQDVALRCDPISGHVSLFWYQQALGQGPEFLTYFQNEAQLDKSGLPSDRFFAERPEGSVSTLKIQRTQQEDSAVYLCASSLGETRNEKLFFGSGTQLSVL.

This rearrangement joins TRBV6-6 to TRBJ1-4; D gene unclear. The CDR3 extends over 13 amino acids. Germline loops: CDR1 MNHNY, CDR2 SVGAGI (reference sequence). Trimming cost V 2 bases and J 2 bases, with 3 bases left between them. In DNA, the CDR3 is TGTGCCAGCAGTTACCCGACTAATGAAAAACTGTTTTTT. Protein: CASSYPTNEKLFF.